Listed below are T cell receptor beta chains from one sample, sequenced in a study of T cell responses to AZD1222 COVID-19 vaccine. The protocol was immunoSEQ multiplex PCR, while the TCRdb copy is restricted to in-frame clones and leaves out a portion. The sample carries some 180,000 clones, roughly 85% recorded once. The sequencing here drew on peripheral blood, taken 28 days after the second AZD1222 dose. The receptors shown here come from an adult who received the AZD1222 COVID-19 vaccine. Both conserved end residues are trimmed from each CDR3.

CDR3: ASSLSRAQWQPQH
V: TRBV5-6
length: 13

CDR3: ASRPGSADTEAF
V: TRBV4-2
length: 12

CDR3: ASSIGGDLLNEQF
V: TRBV19
length: 13

CDR3: ASSQGTASTDTQY
V: TRBV4-3
length: 13

CDR3: ASSMGVTEAF
V: TRBV7-9
length: 10

CDR3: ASSGRGAGELF
V: TRBV2
length: 11

CDR3: ASSLGAYNEQF
V: TRBV5-1
length: 11

CDR3: ASSLVEPENIQY
V: TRBV7-9
length: 12

CDR3: ASSLGQHSPLH
V: TRBV12-3/TRBV12-4
length: 11

CDR3: ASSQSPWQSYEQY
V: TRBV4-1
length: 13

CDR3: ASSKTRGAAQPQH
V: TRBV6-2/TRBV6-3
length: 13

CDR3: SARDRGGYT
V: TRBV20-1
length: 9

CDR3: ASSPSRDFNEQF
V: TRBV5-4
length: 12